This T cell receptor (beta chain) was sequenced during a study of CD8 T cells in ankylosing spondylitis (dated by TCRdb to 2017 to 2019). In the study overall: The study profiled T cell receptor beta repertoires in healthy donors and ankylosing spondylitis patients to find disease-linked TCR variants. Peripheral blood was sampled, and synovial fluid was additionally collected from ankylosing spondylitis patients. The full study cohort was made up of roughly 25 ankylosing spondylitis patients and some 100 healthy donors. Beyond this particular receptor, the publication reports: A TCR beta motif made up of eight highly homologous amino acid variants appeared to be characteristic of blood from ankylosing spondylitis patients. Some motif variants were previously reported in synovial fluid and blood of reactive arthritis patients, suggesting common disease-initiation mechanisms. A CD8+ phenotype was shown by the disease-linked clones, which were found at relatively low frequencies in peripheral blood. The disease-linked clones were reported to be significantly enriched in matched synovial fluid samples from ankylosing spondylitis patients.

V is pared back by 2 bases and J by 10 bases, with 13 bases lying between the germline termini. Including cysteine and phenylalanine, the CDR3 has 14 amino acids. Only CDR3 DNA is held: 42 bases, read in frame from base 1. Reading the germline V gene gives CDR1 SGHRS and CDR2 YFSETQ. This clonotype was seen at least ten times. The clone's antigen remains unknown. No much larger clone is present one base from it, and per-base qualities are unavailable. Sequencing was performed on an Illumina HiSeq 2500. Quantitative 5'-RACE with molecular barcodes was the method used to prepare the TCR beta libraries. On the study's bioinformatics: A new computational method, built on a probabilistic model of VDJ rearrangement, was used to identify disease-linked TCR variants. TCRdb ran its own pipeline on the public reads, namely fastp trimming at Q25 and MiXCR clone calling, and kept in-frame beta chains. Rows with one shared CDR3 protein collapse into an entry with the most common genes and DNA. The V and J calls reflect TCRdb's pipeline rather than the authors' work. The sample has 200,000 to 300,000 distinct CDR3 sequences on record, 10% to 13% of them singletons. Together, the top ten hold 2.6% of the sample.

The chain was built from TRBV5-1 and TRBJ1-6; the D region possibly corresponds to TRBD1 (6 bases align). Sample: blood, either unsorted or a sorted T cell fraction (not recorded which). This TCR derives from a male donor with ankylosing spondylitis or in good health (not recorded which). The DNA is TGCGCCAGCAGCTTTGGGACAACACGGTCACCCCTCCACTTT. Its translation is CASSFGTTRSPLHF.